These 5 T cell receptor beta chains were all obtained from the same sample, sequenced in a study of T cell changes during pregnancy in multiple sclerosis. Clones were sequenced by immunoSEQ multiplex PCR, and TCRdb holds only the in-frame ones, with some missing. The profile covers more than 50,000 clones, with about 89% appearing a single time and just under 0.5% taken by the ten largest. The starting material was CD4+ T cells from peripheral blood mononuclear cells, obtained after pregnancy. The receptors derive from a female donor in good health, enrolled as a control in a pregnancy study.

The chain combines TRBV4-2 with TRBJ2-2; 8 bases are a match to TRBD2. V trimming: 0 bases; J trimming: 7 bases; junction bases outside the gene matches: 16. The CDR3 consists of 19 residues. Germline-derived CDR1 and CDR2 are LGHNA and YNFKEQ. This CDR3 reads CASSQDLIRGTRDHGELFF. The CDR3 DNA sequence: TGTGCCAGCAGCCAAGATTTGATTCGTGGGACTAGGGATCACGGGGAGCTGTTTTTT.

The V gene is TRBV9, the J gene TRBJ2-7, with a tentative D call TRBD2 (6 bases). The ends were cut back, 5 bases at V and 12 bases at J, with 27 bases in the middle. Germline lookup yields CDR1 SGDLS and CDR2 YYNGEE. This CDR3 has 15 residues. CDR3 bases: TGTGCCAGCAGGGGGACTTGCGGGGTACGTGGTCTACTGTACTTC. The encoded protein is CASRGTCGVRGLLYF.

The chain recombines TRBV10-3 with TRBJ1-5; 11 nucleotides line up with TRBD1. The germline CDR1 and CDR2 sequences are ENHRY and SYGVKD. Losses at the gene ends were 5 bases for V and 6 bases for J; bases not matched to a gene: 6. CDR3 length: 15 amino acids. The CDR3 loop is CAISLGQGDSQPQHF. The CDR3 region has the DNA TGTGCCATCAGTCTGGGACAGGGGGATTCTCAGCCCCAGCATTTT.

The chain carries TRBV18 and TRBJ1-1; 9 bases align to TRBD1. Germline lookup yields CDR1 KGHSH and CDR2 LQKENI. Losses at the gene ends were 3 bases for V and 3 bases for J; bases not matched to a gene: 2. The CDR3 loop spans 14 amino acids. The CDR3 region has the DNA TGTGCCAGCTCACCGCGGACAGGGGACACTGAAGCTTTCTTT. Its translation is CASSPRTGDTEAFF.

The chain employs TRBV9 and TRBJ2-2, with D perhaps TRBD2 (5 bases). With 0 bases removed from V and 2 bases from J, the gap between germline ends came to 8 bases. Germline lookup yields CDR1 SGDLS and CDR2 YYNGEE. CDR3 length: 15 amino acids. Here the CDR3 DNA reads TGTGCCAGCAGCGTAGATCGGGGTAACACCGGGGAGCTGTTTTTT. It yields the protein CASSVDRGNTGELFF.